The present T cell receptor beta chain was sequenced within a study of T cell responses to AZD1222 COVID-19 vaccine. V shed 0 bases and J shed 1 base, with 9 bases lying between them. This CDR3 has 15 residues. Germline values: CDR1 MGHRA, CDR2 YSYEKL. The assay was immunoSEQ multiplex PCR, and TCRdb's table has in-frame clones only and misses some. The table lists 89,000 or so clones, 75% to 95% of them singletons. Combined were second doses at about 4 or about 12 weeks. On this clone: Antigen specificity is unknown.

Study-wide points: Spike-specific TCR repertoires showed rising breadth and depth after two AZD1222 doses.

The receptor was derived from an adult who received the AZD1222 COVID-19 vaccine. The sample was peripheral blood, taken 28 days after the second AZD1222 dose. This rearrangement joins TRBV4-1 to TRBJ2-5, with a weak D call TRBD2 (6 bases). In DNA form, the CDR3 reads TGCGCCAGCAGCCAAGATACTAGCAGCCAAGAGACCCAGTACTTC. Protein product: CASSQDTSSQETQYF.